The rows below give T cell receptor beta chains drawn from one sample of a study of cytomegalovirus exposure and HLA in healthy donors. The table came from immunoSEQ multiplex PCR; TCRdb's copy has only in-frame clones and leaves some out. The sample records about 180,000 clones, around 77% being singletons. Material for sequencing was PBMCs. Every receptor here comes from a man aged 55 to 69 in good health and CMV-seronegative. CDR3s include the opening cysteine and the closing phenylalanine or tryptophan. A D gene is named only where the DNA matches it firmly. Size is stated for part of the rows, as once, few or many counts, or as a class when the clone is expanded.

.	TRBJ2-3	.	TRBV5-4	TGTGCCAGCAGCCCTGGATGGACCCGACAGGGAGGAAGGGCAGATACGCAGTATTTT	CASSPGWTRQGGRADTQYF
.	TRBJ2-5	.	TRBV7-7	TGTGCTAGCAGCTTAGATCGCCAAGAGACCCAGTACTTC	CASSLDRQETQYF
once	TRBJ1-4	TRBD1	TRBV6-4	TGTGCCAGCAGTGCTTCCGGGACAGAGGGTGAAAAACTGTTTTTT	CASSASGTEGEKLFF
.	TRBJ2-1	TRBD2	TRBV5-4	TGTGCCAGCAGCTTGGACGGGAGGGGGTACAATGAGCAGTTCTTC	CASSLDGRGYNEQFF
few	TRBJ2-7	.	TRBV11-2	TGTGCCAGCAGCTTAGGCACAGGGACCTACGAGCAGTGGTACTTC	CASSLGTGTYEQWYF
few	TRBJ2-5	TRBD1	TRBV5-6	TGTGCCAGCAGCTTGGAGGGTGACAGGGGGCCGGAGACCCAGTACTTC	CASSLEGDRGPETQYF
.	TRBJ1-6	.	TRBV28	TGTGCCAGCAGTCCCGGGAGGTCTAATTCACCCCTCCACTTT	CASSPGRSNSPLHF
.	TRBJ1-4	.	TRBV19	TGTGCCAGTAGTCGACAGGACTTTAATGAAAAACTGTTTTTT	CASSRQDFNEKLFF
.	TRBJ2-1	.	TRBV5-5	TGTGCCAGCAGCTTGGTAATCCTAGCAAGAAGAGACAATGAGCAGTTCTTC	CASSLVILARRDNEQFF
.	TRBJ2-1	TRBD2	TRBV5-1	TGCGCCAGCAGCGAGGGACTAGCGGGAGTTGATGAGCAGTTCTTC	CASSEGLAGVDEQFF
.	TRBJ2-7	TRBD2	TRBV5-1	TGCGCCAGCAGCTTGACTAGCGTGCTCGACGAGCAGTACTTC	CASSLTSVLDEQYF
.	TRBJ1-3	TRBD1	TRBV27	TGTGCCAGCAGTTTACAGGGGGGAGGAAACACCATATATTTT	CASSLQGGGNTIYF
.	TRBJ1-5	.	TRBV28	TGTGCCAGCAGTTTGGAAGGGGGTAGCAATCAGCCCCAGCATTTT	CASSLEGGSNQPQHF
.	TRBJ2-7	TRBD2	TRBV5-1	TGCGCCAGCAGCTTGTACACTAGCGGGGGGGCTTACGAGCAGTACTTC	CASSLYTSGGAYEQYF
.	TRBJ2-7	.	TRBV2	TGTGCCGAGGGCAACAGTTACGAGCAGTACTTC	CAEGNSYEQYF
.	TRBJ1-5	TRBD1	TRBV19	TGTGCCAGTAGTACACAGGGGTTTCAGCCCCAGCATTTT	CASSTQGFQPQHF
.	TRBJ1-4	TRBD1	TRBV5-6	TGTGCCAGCAGCCCCTATGGACAGGCTACAACTAATGAAAAACTGTTTTTT	CASSPYGQATTNEKLFF
.	TRBJ2-3	TRBD2	TRBV5-1	TGCGCCAGCAGCTTCGGTTTCGGGGGGGGGACAGATACGCAGTATTTT	CASSFGFGGGTDTQYF
.	TRBJ2-2	TRBD1	TRBV29-1	TGCAGCGCCGACACACAGGGGACCGGGGAGCTGTTTTTT	CSADTQGTGELFF
.	TRBJ1-3	TRBD1	TRBV7-8	TGTGCCAGCAGCCCACTGACAGGGAACACCATATATTTT	CASSPLTGNTIYF
.	TRBJ1-1	.	TRBV6-6	TGTGCCAGCAGTCACCCCGGGGATAAGAACACTGAAGCTTTCTTT	CASSHPGDKNTEAFF
.	TRBJ2-3	TRBD2	TRBV28	TGTGCCAGCAGTTTCGGGACTAGCGGGACAGATACGCAGTATTTT	CASSFGTSGTDTQYF
once	TRBJ2-1	.	TRBV7-2	TGTGCCAGCAGCTTGAGACATGTCTTCGGCAATGAGCAGTTCTTC	CASSLRHVFGNEQFF
few	TRBJ1-1	.	TRBV27	TGTGCCAGCAGTTTACGGAGGGGAGGCACTGAAGCTTTCTTT	CASSLRRGGTEAFF
.	TRBJ2-3	.	TRBV2	TGTGCCAGCAGACTACTACAGGGTCCGGGCACAGATACGCAGTATTTT	CASRLLQGPGTDTQYF
.	TRBJ2-7	.	TRBV19	TGTGCCAGTAGCCCACAGGACCGCTACGAGCAGTACTTC	CASSPQDRYEQYF
.	TRBJ1-5	.	TRBV5-6	TGTGCCAGCAGCTCCCTAGGGCCAGGGGATCAGCCCCAGCATTTT	CASSSLGPGDQPQHF